Listed below are T cell receptor beta chains from one sample, sequenced in a study of T cell responses to AZD1222 COVID-19 vaccine. Data came from immunoSEQ multiplex PCR; TCRdb stores just in-frame clones and leaves some out. Among roughly 200,000 clones, approximately 92% were seen once, and the ten largest hold 1%. The material was peripheral blood, obtained 28 days after the second dose of the MenACWY control vaccine. These receptors all stem from an adult who received the MenACWY meningococcal vaccine as a control. The CDR3 runs from the conserved cysteine through the conserved F or W. A D gene is named only where the DNA matches it firmly. Clone size appears in some rows only: once, few, many, or a class for an expanded clone.

D gene: NA
V gene: TRBV7-3
clone size: NA
J gene: TRBJ2-7
CDR3 DNA: TGTGCCAGCAGCCCGACAGGCGGATCCTACGAGCAGTACTTC
CDR3 protein: CASSPTGGSYEQYF

D gene: NA
V gene: TRBV12-3/TRBV12-4
clone size: NA
J gene: TRBJ1-5
CDR3 DNA: TGTGCCAGCAGTATTTCACAGGGTCAGCCCCAGCATTTT
CDR3 protein: CASSISQGQPQHF

D gene: NA
V gene: TRBV6-1
clone size: NA
J gene: TRBJ1-3
CDR3 DNA: TGTGCCAGCAGTGAACGCGGGTCCGTTGGCAGGGCCACTGGAAACACCATATATTTT
CDR3 protein: CASSERGSVGRATGNTIYF

D gene: TRBD1
V gene: TRBV5-8
clone size: NA
J gene: TRBJ1-5
CDR3 DNA: TGTGCCAGCAGCCCGATGGGACAGGGGAATCAGCCCCAGCATTTT
CDR3 protein: CASSPMGQGNQPQHF

D gene: NA
V gene: TRBV5-4
clone size: NA
J gene: TRBJ2-6
CDR3 DNA: TGTGCCAGCAGCTTAGGTGGATCTGGGGCCAACGTCCTGACTTTC
CDR3 protein: CASSLGGSGANVLTF

D gene: NA
V gene: TRBV30
clone size: NA
J gene: TRBJ1-4
CDR3 DNA: TGTGCCTGGAGTGTACAACAGACTGAAAAACTGTTTTTT
CDR3 protein: CAWSVQQTEKLFF

D gene: NA
V gene: TRBV7-9
clone size: once
J gene: TRBJ2-2
CDR3 DNA: TGTGCCAGCAGTCAAGACAGCCCGAACACCGGGGAGCTGTTTTTT
CDR3 protein: CASSQDSPNTGELFF

D gene: TRBD2
V gene: TRBV5-8
clone size: NA
J gene: TRBJ2-3
CDR3 DNA: TGTGCCACCGGGGGACTAGCGGGGAGCACAGATACGCAGTATTTT
CDR3 protein: CATGGLAGSTDTQYF

D gene: TRBD1
V gene: TRBV5-4
clone size: NA
J gene: TRBJ1-2
CDR3 DNA: TGTGCCAGCAGCCCAACAGGGGTTGCTAACTATGGCTACACCTTC
CDR3 protein: CASSPTGVANYGYTF

D gene: NA
V gene: TRBV12-3/TRBV12-4
clone size: NA
J gene: TRBJ1-2
CDR3 DNA: TGTGCCAGCAGTTTCCCGGGACGTTCAACCTTC
CDR3 protein: CASSFPGRSTF

D gene: TRBD2
V gene: TRBV6-6
clone size: NA
J gene: TRBJ2-1
CDR3 DNA: TGTGCCAGCAGGACCCTTATAGCGGGTAACTACAATGAGCAGTTCTTC
CDR3 protein: CASRTLIAGNYNEQFF

D gene: NA
V gene: TRBV2
clone size: few
J gene: TRBJ2-2
CDR3 DNA: TGTGCCAGCAGTACCCTAGGATCCGGGGAGCTGTTTTTT
CDR3 protein: CASSTLGSGELFF

D gene: TRBD1
V gene: TRBV4-3
clone size: NA
J gene: TRBJ2-7
CDR3 DNA: TGCGCCAGCAGCCAAGCCGGGACAGGGGTCGTCTACGAGCAGTACTTC
CDR3 protein: CASSQAGTGVVYEQYF

D gene: NA
V gene: TRBV7-2
clone size: NA
J gene: TRBJ2-1
CDR3 DNA: TGTGCCAGCAGCTTTGGAGCGACAAGTTCCTACAATGAGCAGTTCTTC
CDR3 protein: CASSFGATSSYNEQFF

D gene: NA
V gene: TRBV7-3
clone size: NA
J gene: TRBJ1-6
CDR3 DNA: TGTGCCAGCAGCCCGGGGACTGCTAATTCACCCCTCCACTTT
CDR3 protein: CASSPGTANSPLHF

D gene: NA
V gene: TRBV10-3
clone size: NA
J gene: TRBJ1-2
CDR3 DNA: TGTGCCATCGAGGAGGGACCGGGGTATGGCTACACCTTC
CDR3 protein: CAIEEGPGYGYTF

D gene: NA
V gene: TRBV18
clone size: NA
J gene: TRBJ1-2
CDR3 DNA: TGTGCCAGCTCACCACCGGGCTCCGATGCGCGCTACACCTTC
CDR3 protein: CASSPPGSDARYTF

D gene: TRBD1
V gene: TRBV19
clone size: NA
J gene: TRBJ1-5
CDR3 DNA: TGTGCCAGTAGTGGACAGGGGAAAAGCCAGCCCCAGCATTTT
CDR3 protein: CASSGQGKSQPQHF

D gene: NA
V gene: TRBV19
clone size: NA
J gene: TRBJ2-7
CDR3 DNA: TGTGCCAGTAGTATGTGGAGCAGCCGCCTCTACGAGCAGTACTTC
CDR3 protein: CASSMWSSRLYEQYF

D gene: TRBD1
V gene: TRBV7-3
clone size: NA
J gene: TRBJ2-1
CDR3 DNA: TGTGCCAGCAGCCCTAGCTCTGGGACAGGGGATAATGAGCAGTTCTTC
CDR3 protein: CASSPSSGTGDNEQFF

D gene: TRBD1
V gene: TRBV5-4
clone size: NA
J gene: TRBJ2-7
CDR3 DNA: TGTGCCAGCAGCTTGGGGGGGACAGGGGGCGAGCAGTACTTC
CDR3 protein: CASSLGGTGGEQYF

D gene: TRBD1
V gene: TRBV6-5
clone size: NA
J gene: TRBJ1-2
CDR3 DNA: TGTGCCAGCAGAACAGGGGTAGAGGGTTATGGCTACACCTTC
CDR3 protein: CASRTGVEGYGYTF

D gene: NA
V gene: TRBV18
clone size: NA
J gene: TRBJ1-2
CDR3 DNA: TGTGCCAGCTCCCCGGCCGAAAGACCCAACTATGGCTACACCTTC
CDR3 protein: CASSPAERPNYGYTF

D gene: NA
V gene: TRBV6-6
clone size: NA
J gene: TRBJ1-2
CDR3 DNA: TGTGCCAGCAGTTACGGGGGCTACACCTTC
CDR3 protein: CASSYGGYTF

D gene: TRBD2
V gene: TRBV19
clone size: NA
J gene: TRBJ2-7
CDR3 DNA: TGTGCCAGTACAGCTAGCGGGGGGCCCCTGGAGGAGCAGTACTTC
CDR3 protein: CASTASGGPLEEQYF

D gene: NA
V gene: TRBV7-9
clone size: once
J gene: TRBJ2-2
CDR3 DNA: TGTGCCAGCAGCTTAGAAAGGGCCACCGGGGAGCTGTTTTTT
CDR3 protein: CASSLERATGELFF

D gene: NA
V gene: TRBV6-6
clone size: NA
J gene: TRBJ2-3
CDR3 DNA: TGTGCCAGCAGTTACTCTCTTTCGGGGGGCACAGATACGCAGTATTTT
CDR3 protein: CASSYSLSGGTDTQYF

D gene: NA
V gene: TRBV7-9
clone size: NA
J gene: TRBJ2-2
CDR3 DNA: TGTGCCAGCAGCTCTCTTGCAGGGATGAGAGACACCGGGGAGCTGTTTTTT
CDR3 protein: CASSSLAGMRDTGELFF